This is a list of T cell receptor beta chains from one sample in a study of blood T cell repertoires in COVID-19. Some clones are missing from TCRdb's copy, which holds only in-frame ones; the method was immunoSEQ multiplex PCR. The repertoire consists of approximately 80,000 clones, with over 80% occurring once and the leading ten covering about 2%. The sample taken for sequencing was peripheral blood. Receptor source: a woman in her 70s with acute or convalescent COVID-19. Both conserved end residues are part of each CDR3. Each record gives: J gene, V gene, D gene, CDR3 protein, CDR3 DNA. The D gene is left open where the match is weak.

j_call: TRBJ1-6
v_call: TRBV6-5
d_call: TRBD1
cdr3_aa: CAIRRTGRNSPLHF
cdr3_nt: TGTGCCATCCGTCGGACAGGACGAAATTCACCCCTCCACTTT

j_call: TRBJ2-7
v_call: TRBV28
d_call: TRBD2
cdr3_aa: CASSLIGTSAFEQYF
cdr3_nt: TGTGCCAGCAGTTTAATAGGGACTAGCGCTTTCGAGCAGTACTTC

j_call: TRBJ1-4
v_call: TRBV19
d_call: TRBD1
cdr3_aa: CASSSGTASEKLFF
cdr3_nt: TGTGCCAGTAGCTCCGGGACAGCAAGTGAAAAACTGTTTTTT

j_call: TRBJ2-2
v_call: TRBV28
d_call: -
cdr3_aa: CASSLPQESNTGELFF
cdr3_nt: TGTGCCAGCAGTCTCCCACAGGAAAGTAACACCGGGGAGCTGTTTTTT

j_call: TRBJ1-1
v_call: TRBV6-5
d_call: -
cdr3_aa: CATGGRGTEAFF
cdr3_nt: TGTGCCACCGGGGGGCGTGGGACTGAAGCTTTCTTT

j_call: TRBJ1-1
v_call: TRBV5-4
d_call: TRBD1
cdr3_aa: CASSPTGTGKAEAFF
cdr3_nt: TGTGCCAGCAGCCCCACCGGGACAGGGAAGGCTGAAGCTTTCTTT

j_call: TRBJ2-1
v_call: TRBV20-1
d_call: -
cdr3_aa: CSASSLWARNNEQFF
cdr3_nt: TGCAGTGCTAGTTCCTTATGGGCGAGAAACAATGAGCAGTTCTTC

j_call: TRBJ2-2
v_call: TRBV6-1
d_call: -
cdr3_aa: CASSEHPSSANTGELFF
cdr3_nt: TGTGCCAGCAGTGAACATCCGAGTTCCGCGAACACCGGGGAGCTGTTTTTT

j_call: TRBJ2-5
v_call: TRBV5-1
d_call: -
cdr3_aa: CASRLQGGETQYF
cdr3_nt: TGCGCCAGCAGGTTGCAGGGGGGAGAGACCCAGTACTTC

j_call: TRBJ2-5
v_call: TRBV10-3
d_call: -
cdr3_aa: CAIKEGPGRETQYF
cdr3_nt: TGTGCCATCAAGGAGGGCCCTGGCCGGGAGACCCAGTACTTC

j_call: TRBJ1-1
v_call: TRBV30
d_call: TRBD1
cdr3_aa: CAWSVQGRQGLNTEAFF
cdr3_nt: TGTGCCTGGAGTGTACAAGGACGACAGGGGCTGAACACTGAAGCTTTCTTT

j_call: TRBJ1-4
v_call: TRBV3-1/TRBV3-2
d_call: TRBD1
cdr3_aa: CASSQDLAGGMGKLFF
cdr3_nt: TGTGCCAGCAGCCAAGATTTGGCAGGGGGCATGGGAAAACTGTTTTTT